A selection of T cell receptor beta chains follows, all from one sample in a study of blood T cell repertoires in COVID-19. Clones were read by immunoSEQ multiplex PCR, and TCRdb kept only the in-frame ones, dropping some. Seen here are just over 50,000 clones, under 90% observed once, and the top ten hold 13% to 15%. Specimen: peripheral blood. The receptors come from a man between 65 and 85 years old with acute or convalescent COVID-19. Both conserved end residues are part of each CDR3. Each record gives: V gene, D gene, clone size, J gene, CDR3 protein, CDR3 DNA. A D gene is named only where the DNA matches it firmly. The size field is filled for only some rows; it gives once, few, many or a size class.

v_gene: TRBV3-1/TRBV3-2; d_gene: TRBD1; abundance: .; j_gene: TRBJ2-3; CDR3aa: CASSRKQGADTQYF; CDR3nt: TGTGCCAGCAGCCGCAAACAGGGGGCAGATACGCAGTATTTT
v_gene: TRBV5-1; d_gene: .; abundance: few; j_gene: TRBJ1-6; CDR3aa: CASSLDRADDSPLHF; CDR3nt: TGCGCCAGCAGCTTGGACAGGGCAGACGATTCACCCCTCCACTTT
v_gene: TRBV27; d_gene: TRBD1; abundance: .; j_gene: TRBJ1-1; CDR3aa: CASSPRQGVTEAFF; CDR3nt: TGTGCCAGCAGCCCCCGACAGGGTGTCACTGAAGCTTTCTTT
v_gene: TRBV19; d_gene: TRBD1; abundance: .; j_gene: TRBJ2-3; CDR3aa: CASKAQGIDTQYF; CDR3nt: TGTGCCAGTAAAGCACAGGGGATAGATACGCAGTATTTT
v_gene: TRBV5-4; d_gene: .; abundance: .; j_gene: TRBJ1-1; CDR3aa: CASSLGQVTEAFF; CDR3nt: TGTGCCAGCAGCTTGGGGCAAGTCACTGAAGCTTTCTTT
v_gene: TRBV7-9; d_gene: .; abundance: .; j_gene: TRBJ1-3; CDR3aa: CASRRTTGNTIYF; CDR3nt: TGTGCCAGCAGAAGGACTACTGGAAACACCATATATTTT
v_gene: TRBV29-1; d_gene: TRBD1; abundance: .; j_gene: TRBJ2-3; CDR3aa: CSGSQGTDTQYF; CDR3nt: TGCAGCGGATCACAGGGGACAGATACGCAGTATTTT
v_gene: TRBV6-2/TRBV6-3; d_gene: .; abundance: .; j_gene: TRBJ1-1; CDR3aa: CASSDRLYTEAFF; CDR3nt: TGTGCCAGCAGTGACAGGTTATACACTGAAGCTTTCTTT
v_gene: TRBV7-9; d_gene: .; abundance: once; j_gene: TRBJ1-2; CDR3aa: CASSLFEGEYGYTF; CDR3nt: TGTGCCAGCAGCTTATTTGAGGGGGAATATGGCTACACCTTC
v_gene: TRBV19; d_gene: .; abundance: .; j_gene: TRBJ1-5; CDR3aa: CASKGFQSSNQPQHF; CDR3nt: TGTGCCAGTAAGGGGTTCCAGAGTAGCAATCAGCCCCAGCATTTT
v_gene: TRBV6-5; d_gene: .; abundance: .; j_gene: TRBJ2-3; CDR3aa: CATRPPGLSHTQYF; CDR3nt: TGTGCCACAAGACCACCGGGACTTTCCCATACGCAGTATTTT
v_gene: TRBV5-4; d_gene: .; abundance: .; j_gene: TRBJ2-2; CDR3aa: CAARKRGGGESGELFF; CDR3nt: TGTGCCGCCCGAAAAAGGGGAGGGGGAGAAAGCGGGGAGCTGTTTTTT
v_gene: TRBV11-1; d_gene: .; abundance: .; j_gene: TRBJ2-2; CDR3aa: CASSQGLWDTGELFF; CDR3nt: TGTGCCAGCAGCCAGGGATTATGGGACACCGGGGAGCTGTTTTTT
v_gene: TRBV7-8; d_gene: .; abundance: .; j_gene: TRBJ2-2; CDR3aa: CASSLAEPSINTGELFF; CDR3nt: TGTGCCAGCAGCTTAGCGGAGCCCTCAATAAACACCGGGGAGCTGTTTTTT
v_gene: TRBV6-2/TRBV6-3; d_gene: .; abundance: .; j_gene: TRBJ2-1; CDR3aa: CASSTVSAGPNNEQFF; CDR3nt: TGTGCCAGCAGCACCGTAAGCGCGGGCCCAAACAATGAGCAGTTCTTC
v_gene: TRBV5-1; d_gene: .; abundance: .; j_gene: TRBJ1-6; CDR3aa: CASSSQTGLDSPLHF; CDR3nt: TGCGCCAGCAGCTCCCAAACAGGGCTGGATTCACCCCTCCACTTT
v_gene: TRBV11-2; d_gene: .; abundance: .; j_gene: TRBJ2-5; CDR3aa: CASSFVGQGQETQYF; CDR3nt: TGTGCCAGCAGCTTTGTTGGTCAGGGACAAGAGACCCAGTACTTC
v_gene: TRBV24-1; d_gene: TRBD1; abundance: .; j_gene: TRBJ2-2; CDR3aa: CATSDPGTGGTGELFF; CDR3nt: TGTGCCACCAGTGATCCCGGGACAGGGGGAACCGGGGAGCTGTTTTTT
v_gene: TRBV10-3; d_gene: TRBD1; abundance: .; j_gene: TRBJ1-6; CDR3aa: CAITHGDRENSPLHF; CDR3nt: TGTGCCATCACCCACGGTGACAGGGAGAATTCACCCCTCCACTTT
v_gene: TRBV6-4; d_gene: .; abundance: .; j_gene: TRBJ2-5; CDR3aa: CASTERGRTPAWETQYF; CDR3nt: TGTGCCAGCACTGAACGCGGCCGGACACCCGCCTGGGAGACCCAGTACTTC
v_gene: TRBV7-3; d_gene: .; abundance: .; j_gene: TRBJ2-5; CDR3aa: CASSLSAEETQYF; CDR3nt: TGTGCCAGCAGCTTATCAGCGGAAGAGACCCAGTACTTC
v_gene: TRBV2; d_gene: .; abundance: once; j_gene: TRBJ2-5; CDR3aa: CASMYSQETQYF; CDR3nt: TGTGCCAGCATGTACAGTCAAGAGACCCAGTACTTC
v_gene: TRBV6-1; d_gene: .; abundance: .; j_gene: TRBJ1-2; CDR3aa: CASSEGGAGNYGYTF; CDR3nt: TGTGCCAGCAGTGAAGGGGGAGCGGGAAACTATGGCTACACCTTC
v_gene: TRBV2; d_gene: .; abundance: few; j_gene: TRBJ1-4; CDR3aa: CASERINEKLFF; CDR3nt: TGTGCCAGCGAGCGGATTAATGAAAAACTGTTTTTT
v_gene: TRBV6-5; d_gene: TRBD2; abundance: .; j_gene: TRBJ2-2; CDR3aa: CASRGLAGNTGELFF; CDR3nt: TGTGCCAGCAGAGGACTAGCGGGAAACACCGGGGAGCTGTTTTTT
v_gene: TRBV6-4; d_gene: TRBD1; abundance: .; j_gene: TRBJ1-2; CDR3aa: CASSDSLRLGQDAMGYTF; CDR3nt: TGTGCCAGCAGTGACTCGTTAAGGTTGGGACAGGACGCTATGGGCTACACCTTC
v_gene: TRBV5-4; d_gene: TRBD1; abundance: .; j_gene: TRBJ1-6; CDR3aa: CASSPGTVNSPLHF; CDR3nt: TGTGCCAGCAGCCCCGGGACAGTAAATTCACCCCTCCACTTT
v_gene: TRBV7-2; d_gene: TRBD1; abundance: .; j_gene: TRBJ2-7; CDR3aa: CASSLNFAQGAYEQYF; CDR3nt: TGTGCCAGCAGCTTAAATTTTGCCCAGGGGGCTTACGAGCAGTACTTC
v_gene: TRBV2; d_gene: .; abundance: .; j_gene: TRBJ2-2; CDR3aa: CASSPQGNTGELFF; CDR3nt: TGTGCCAGCAGCCCACAGGGTAACACCGGGGAGCTGTTTTTT
v_gene: TRBV19; d_gene: .; abundance: .; j_gene: TRBJ1-4; CDR3aa: CASSPRIAGNEKLFF; CDR3nt: TGTGCCAGTAGTCCCCGGATAGCGGGGAATGAAAAACTGTTTTTT
v_gene: TRBV5-1; d_gene: .; abundance: .; j_gene: TRBJ2-1; CDR3aa: CASRHQSGVDYNEQFF; CDR3nt: TGCGCCAGTCGGCATCAGTCGGGAGTTGACTACAATGAGCAGTTCTTC
v_gene: TRBV5-5; d_gene: TRBD2; abundance: .; j_gene: TRBJ2-1; CDR3aa: CASSSGLAGILEQFF; CDR3nt: TGTGCCAGCAGCTCGGGACTAGCGGGAATTCTTGAGCAGTTCTTC
v_gene: TRBV7-2; d_gene: .; abundance: .; j_gene: TRBJ1-1; CDR3aa: CASSTKEGRLSEAFF; CDR3nt: TGTGCCAGCAGCACCAAGGAGGGGCGCCTAAGTGAAGCTTTCTTT
v_gene: TRBV5-1; d_gene: TRBD1; abundance: .; j_gene: TRBJ1-2; CDR3aa: CASSPDRGRVGYTF; CDR3nt: TGCGCCAGCAGCCCCGACAGGGGGCGGGTTGGCTACACCTTC
v_gene: TRBV9; d_gene: .; abundance: .; j_gene: TRBJ2-5; CDR3aa: CASSVGSGGPGETQYF; CDR3nt: TGTGCCAGCAGCGTAGGATCAGGAGGGCCAGGAGAGACCCAGTACTTC
v_gene: TRBV6-1; d_gene: TRBD2; abundance: .; j_gene: TRBJ2-5; CDR3aa: CASSEGLAGAQETQYF; CDR3nt: TGTGCCAGCAGTGAGGGACTAGCGGGGGCACAAGAGACCCAGTACTTC
v_gene: TRBV4-2; d_gene: TRBD1; abundance: .; j_gene: TRBJ1-2; CDR3aa: CASSQEGTGRIGGYTF; CDR3nt: TGTGCCAGCAGCCAAGAAGGGACAGGGCGTATTGGTGGCTACACCTTC
v_gene: TRBV5-4; d_gene: TRBD2; abundance: .; j_gene: TRBJ2-1; CDR3aa: CASSLVLAAYSEQFF; CDR3nt: TGTGCCAGCAGCTTGGTACTAGCGGCATACTCGGAGCAGTTCTTC
v_gene: TRBV25-1; d_gene: TRBD1; abundance: .; j_gene: TRBJ1-3; CDR3aa: CASSDRTGVNTIYF; CDR3nt: TGTGCCAGCAGTGATCGGACAGGGGTAAACACCATATATTTT
v_gene: TRBV5-5; d_gene: TRBD2; abundance: .; j_gene: TRBJ2-2; CDR3aa: CASSLDGGTGELFF; CDR3nt: TGTGCCAGCAGCTTGGACGGGGGGACCGGGGAGCTGTTTTTT
v_gene: TRBV19; d_gene: .; abundance: .; j_gene: TRBJ2-7; CDR3aa: CASSTVGSSYEQYF; CDR3nt: TGTGCCAGTAGTACGGTCGGGAGCTCCTACGAGCAGTACTTC
v_gene: TRBV6-5; d_gene: .; abundance: once; j_gene: TRBJ1-2; CDR3aa: CASSSTRNYGYTF; CDR3nt: TGTGCCAGCAGTTCGACACGTAACTATGGCTACACCTTC